Listed below are T cell receptor beta chains from one sample, sequenced in a study of blood T cells in healthy people across ages. TCRdb redid the calling of the 5' RACE reads with MiXCR, one entry per CDR3 protein. The sample gives over 700,000 distinct CDR3 sequences, around 25% of which show up once; roughly 9% is in the top ten. These data also formed part of another study, on T cells of mothers and their children.

Material: blood. These receptors all stem from a boy aged 5-17 years in good health. Both conserved end residues are trimmed from each CDR3. The D gene is left open where the match is weak.

V,J,D,CDR3
TRBV28,TRBJ2-5,NA,TSSLMGETQY
TRBV13,TRBJ1-2,NA,ASSLRGATGYT
TRBV10-3,NA,NA,ATSDPGASGEQY
TRBV28,TRBJ2-7,NA,ASSAGIHEQY
TRBV3-1,TRBJ1-1,NA,ASSQDWGHGVF
TRBV4-2,TRBJ2-1,NA,ASSQEPGGLVGNEQF
TRBV28,TRBJ1-4,TRBD1,ASRRDRANEKLF
TRBV4-3,TRBJ2-5,TRBD2,ASSQDRDLAGGTKQL
TRBV5-1,TRBJ2-5,NA,ASSLVAKQETQY
TRBV10-3,TRBJ2-3,NA,AISRGGTDTQY
TRBV4-2,TRBJ2-2,NA,ASSQGLGTGELF
TRBV6-6,TRBJ1-1,NA,ASGENTEAF
TRBV6-5,TRBJ2-2,NA,ASSYSWQTGELF
TRBV2,TRBJ1-2,NA,ASSEAGPSYGYT
TRBV7-2,TRBJ1-2,NA,ASSLDEGGYT
TRBV5-1,TRBJ2-5,NA,ASSVDREREETQY
TRBV7-2,TRBJ1-1,NA,ASSLSSGMMNTEAF
TRBV20-1,TRBJ2-1,TRBD2,SARTPLAGAYNEQF
TRBV5-1,TRBJ2-1,NA,ASSLERNEQF
TRBV7-9,TRBJ1-1,NA,ASSLDAEAF
TRBV20-1,TRBJ2-6,NA,SALTTPGANVLT
TRBV7-9,TRBJ2-5,NA,ASRGLAETQY
TRBV20-1,NA,NA,SARDQSDEQY
TRBV28,TRBJ2-1,NA,ASSRGGGTQSSYNEQF
TRBV7-2,TRBJ2-3,NA,ASSRDARGTDTQY
TRBV3-1,NA,TRBD1,ASSTPRTGDEQY
TRBV4-2,TRBJ2-1,NA,ASSQEGGYPTYNEQF
TRBV7-2,TRBJ2-5,NA,ASSLVAGKETQY
TRBV10-3,TRBJ2-7,NA,AISDSYRSYEQY